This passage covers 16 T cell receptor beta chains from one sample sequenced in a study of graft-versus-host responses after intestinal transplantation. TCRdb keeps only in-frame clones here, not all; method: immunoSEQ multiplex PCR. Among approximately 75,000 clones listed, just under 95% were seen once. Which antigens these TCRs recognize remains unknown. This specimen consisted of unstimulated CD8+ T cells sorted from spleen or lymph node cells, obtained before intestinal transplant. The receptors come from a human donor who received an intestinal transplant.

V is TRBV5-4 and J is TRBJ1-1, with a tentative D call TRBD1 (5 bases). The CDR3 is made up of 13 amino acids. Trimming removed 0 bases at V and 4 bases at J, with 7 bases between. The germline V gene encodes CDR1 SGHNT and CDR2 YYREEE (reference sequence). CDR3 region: CASSLDGGTEAFF. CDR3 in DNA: TGTGCCAGCAGCTTGGATGGGGGCACTGAAGCTTTCTTT.

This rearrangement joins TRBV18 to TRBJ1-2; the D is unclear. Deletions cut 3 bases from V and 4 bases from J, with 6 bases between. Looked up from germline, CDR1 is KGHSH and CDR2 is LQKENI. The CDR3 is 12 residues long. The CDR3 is CASSPLIYGYTF. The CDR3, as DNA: TGTGCCAGCTCACCGCTGATCTATGGCTACACCTTC.

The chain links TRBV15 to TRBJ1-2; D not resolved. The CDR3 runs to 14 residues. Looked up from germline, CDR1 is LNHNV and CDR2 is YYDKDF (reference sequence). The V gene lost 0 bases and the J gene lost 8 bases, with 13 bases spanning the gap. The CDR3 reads CATSRDLGDRGYTF. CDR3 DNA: TGTGCCACCAGCAGAGATCTTGGGGATCGCGGCTACACCTTC. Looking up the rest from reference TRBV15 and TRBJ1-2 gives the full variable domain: DAMVIQNPRYQVTQFGKPVTLSCSQTLNHNVMYWYQQKSSQAPKLLFHYYDKDFNNEADTPDNFQSRRPNTSFCFLDIRSPGLGDTAMYLCATSRDLGDRGYTFGSGTRLTVV.

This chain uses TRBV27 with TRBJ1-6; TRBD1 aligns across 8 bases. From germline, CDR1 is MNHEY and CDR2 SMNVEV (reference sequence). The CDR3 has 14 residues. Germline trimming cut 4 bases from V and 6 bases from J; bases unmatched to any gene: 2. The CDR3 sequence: CASSYTGGNSPLHF. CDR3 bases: TGTGCCAGCAGTTATACAGGGGGTAATTCACCCCTCCACTTT.

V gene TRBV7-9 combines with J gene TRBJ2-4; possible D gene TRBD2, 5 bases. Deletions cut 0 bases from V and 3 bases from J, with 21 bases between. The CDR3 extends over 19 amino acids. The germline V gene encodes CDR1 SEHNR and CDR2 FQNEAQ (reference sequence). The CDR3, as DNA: TGTGCCAGCAGCTTAGCCCCTACTAGTACGGGTTTGGGCAAAAACATTCAGTACTTC. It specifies CASSLAPTSTGLGKNIQYF.

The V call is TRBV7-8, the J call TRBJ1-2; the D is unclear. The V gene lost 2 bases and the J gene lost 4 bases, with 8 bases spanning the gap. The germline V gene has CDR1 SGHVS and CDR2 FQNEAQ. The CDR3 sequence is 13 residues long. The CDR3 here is CASSLYLIYGYTF. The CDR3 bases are TGTGCCAGCAGCTTATACCTCATCTATGGCTACACCTTC. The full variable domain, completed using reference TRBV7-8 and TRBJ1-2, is GAGVSQSPRYKVAKRGQDVALRCDPISGHVSLFWYQQALGQGPEFLTYFQNEAQLDKSGLPSDRFFAERPEGSVSTLKIQRTQQEDSAVYLCASSLYLIYGYTFGSGTRLTVV.

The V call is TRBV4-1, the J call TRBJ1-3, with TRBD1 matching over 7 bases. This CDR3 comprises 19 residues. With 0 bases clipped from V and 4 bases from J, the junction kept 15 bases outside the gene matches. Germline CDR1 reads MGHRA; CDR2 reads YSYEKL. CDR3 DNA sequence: TGCGCCAGCAGCCAAGATCCGGGCCCCTCGACAGGGACGGGAAACACCATATATTTT. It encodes CASSQDPGPSTGTGNTIYF.

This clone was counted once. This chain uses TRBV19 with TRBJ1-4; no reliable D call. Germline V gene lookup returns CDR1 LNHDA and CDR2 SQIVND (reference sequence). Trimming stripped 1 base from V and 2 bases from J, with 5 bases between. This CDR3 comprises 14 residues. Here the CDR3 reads CASSIVGTNEKLFF. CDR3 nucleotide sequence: TGTGCCAGTAGTATAGTCGGGACTAATGAAAAACTGTTTTTT.

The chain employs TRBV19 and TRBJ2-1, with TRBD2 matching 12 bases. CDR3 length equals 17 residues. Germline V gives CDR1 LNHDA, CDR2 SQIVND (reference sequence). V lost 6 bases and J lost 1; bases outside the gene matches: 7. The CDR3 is CASSLWLAGGSYNEQFF. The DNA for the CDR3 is TGTGCCAGTAGCCTATGGCTAGCGGGAGGGTCCTACAATGAGCAGTTCTTC. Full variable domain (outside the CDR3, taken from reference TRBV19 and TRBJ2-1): DGGITQSPKYLFRKEGQNVTLSCEQNLNHDAMYWYRQDPGQGLRLIYYSQIVNDFQKGDIAEGYSVSREKKESFPLTVTSAQKNPTAFYLCASSLWLAGGSYNEQFFGPGTRLTVL.

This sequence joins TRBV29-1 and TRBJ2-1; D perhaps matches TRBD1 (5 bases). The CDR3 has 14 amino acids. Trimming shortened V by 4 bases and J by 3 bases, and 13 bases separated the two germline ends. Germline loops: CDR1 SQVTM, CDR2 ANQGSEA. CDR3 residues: CSVAIYDSYNEQFF. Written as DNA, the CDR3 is TGCAGCGTTGCGATTTATGACAGCTACAATGAGCAGTTCTTC.

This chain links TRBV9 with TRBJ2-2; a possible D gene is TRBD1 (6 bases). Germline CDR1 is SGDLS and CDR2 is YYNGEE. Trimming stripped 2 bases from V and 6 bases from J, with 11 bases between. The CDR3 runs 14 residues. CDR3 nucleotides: TGTGCCAGCAGCGTTGGACAGCAGTCCGGGGAGCTGTTTTTT. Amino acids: CASSVGQQSGELFF.

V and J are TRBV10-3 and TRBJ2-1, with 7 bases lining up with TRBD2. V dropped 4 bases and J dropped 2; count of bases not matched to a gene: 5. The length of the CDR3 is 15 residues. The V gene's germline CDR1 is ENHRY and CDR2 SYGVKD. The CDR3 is CAISGWGGPYNEQFF. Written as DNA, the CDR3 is TGTGCCATCAGTGGGTGGGGGGGACCCTACAATGAGCAGTTCTTC.

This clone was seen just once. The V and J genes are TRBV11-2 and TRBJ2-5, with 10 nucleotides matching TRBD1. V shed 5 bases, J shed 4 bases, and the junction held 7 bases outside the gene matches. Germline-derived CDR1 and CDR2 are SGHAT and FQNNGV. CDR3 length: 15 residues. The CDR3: CASSPGTGARETQYF. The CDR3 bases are TGTGCCAGCAGCCCCGGGACAGGGGCGAGAGAGACCCAGTACTTC.

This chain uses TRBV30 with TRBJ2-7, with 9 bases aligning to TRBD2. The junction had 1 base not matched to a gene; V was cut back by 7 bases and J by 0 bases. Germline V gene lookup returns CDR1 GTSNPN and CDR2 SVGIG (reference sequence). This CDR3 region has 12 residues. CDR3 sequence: CASSGNSYEQYF. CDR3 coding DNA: TGTGCCTCTAGCGGGAACTCCTACGAGCAGTACTTC.

For the CDR3, the DNA is TGCGCCAGCAGGGGATGGACCGATGAGCAGTTCTTC. Translated, it gives CASRGWTDEQFF. The V call is TRBV4-1, the J call TRBJ2-1, with D unresolved. The CDR3 extends over 12 amino acids. V lost 6 bases and J 8 bases, leaving 11 bases between the germline ends. Germline lookup yields CDR1 MGHRA and CDR2 YSYEKL.

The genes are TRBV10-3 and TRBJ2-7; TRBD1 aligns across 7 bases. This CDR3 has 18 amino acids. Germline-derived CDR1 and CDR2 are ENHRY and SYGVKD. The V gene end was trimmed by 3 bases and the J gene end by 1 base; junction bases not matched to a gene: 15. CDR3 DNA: TGTGCCATCAGTGATGGGTTCCTCGGGGCAGGGGGATCCTACGAGCAGTACTTC. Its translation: CAISDGFLGAGGSYEQYF.